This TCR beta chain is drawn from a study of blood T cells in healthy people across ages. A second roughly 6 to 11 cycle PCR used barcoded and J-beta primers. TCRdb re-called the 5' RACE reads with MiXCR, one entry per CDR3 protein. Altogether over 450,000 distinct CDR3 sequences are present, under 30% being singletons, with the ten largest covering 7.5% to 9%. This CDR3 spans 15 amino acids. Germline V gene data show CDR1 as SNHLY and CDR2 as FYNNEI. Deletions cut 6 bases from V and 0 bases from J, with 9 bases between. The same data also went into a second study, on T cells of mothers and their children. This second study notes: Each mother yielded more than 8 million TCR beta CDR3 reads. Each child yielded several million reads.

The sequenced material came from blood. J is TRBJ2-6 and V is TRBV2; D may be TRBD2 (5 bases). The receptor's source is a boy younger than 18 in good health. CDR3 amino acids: CASRLDFSGANVLTF. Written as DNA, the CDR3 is TGTGCCAGCAGATTGGACTTCTCTGGGGCCAACGTCCTGACTTTC.